The 3 T cell receptor beta chains listed next were all sequenced from one sample in a study of T cell responses to AZD1222 COVID-19 vaccine. TCRdb keeps only in-frame clones here, not all; method: immunoSEQ multiplex PCR. This sample carries tens of thousands of clones, 90% to 95% of them seen once, and the ten largest clones take roughly 5.2%. Sequencing was performed on peripheral blood, taken on day 0 of AZD1222 vaccination. These receptors originate from an adult in good health.

This sequence joins TRBV10-3 and TRBJ2-2; no firm D call. The CDR3 has 13 residues. Germline-derived CDR1 and CDR2 are ENHRY and SYGVKD. V lost 3 bases, J lost 6 bases, and 8 bases lay in between. Here the CDR3 reads CAISEITPGELFF. CDR3 in DNA: TGTGCCATCAGTGAAATAACGCCCGGGGAGCTGTTTTTT.

The gene calls are TRBV5-1 and TRBJ2-5, with 8 bases fitting TRBD2. The CDR3 runs 14 residues. Germline V gene sequence: CDR1 SGHRS, CDR2 YFSETQ. Trimming cost V 9 bases and J 4 bases; bases outside gene matches: 11. CDR3 residues: CATSSGSIRETQYF. The CDR3 DNA is TGCGCCACGTCTAGCGGGTCGATAAGAGAGACCCAGTACTTC.

The gene calls are TRBV5-6 and TRBJ1-5; TRBD1 is a possible D gene (5 bases). Per the germline V gene, CDR1 is SGHDT and CDR2 is YYEEEE. The CDR3 spans 14 residues. V lost 2 bases and J 7 bases, leaving 13 bases between the germline ends. DNA for the CDR3: TGTGCCAGCAGCTTTGCACACGCAGGGCAGCCCCAGCATTTT. As protein: CASSFAHAGQPQHF.